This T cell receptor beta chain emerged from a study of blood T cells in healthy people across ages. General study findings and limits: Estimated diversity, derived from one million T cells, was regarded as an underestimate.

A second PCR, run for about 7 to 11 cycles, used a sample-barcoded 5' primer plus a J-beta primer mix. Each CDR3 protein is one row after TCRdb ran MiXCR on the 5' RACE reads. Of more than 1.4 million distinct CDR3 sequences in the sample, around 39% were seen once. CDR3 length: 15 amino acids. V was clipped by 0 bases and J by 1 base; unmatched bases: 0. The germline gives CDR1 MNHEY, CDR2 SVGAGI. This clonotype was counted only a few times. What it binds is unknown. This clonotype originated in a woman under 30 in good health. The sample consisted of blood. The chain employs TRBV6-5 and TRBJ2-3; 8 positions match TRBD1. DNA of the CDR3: TGTGCCAGCAGTTACTCGGACAGGGGCACAGATACGCAGTATTTT. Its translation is CASSYSDRGTDTQYF.